These 30 T cell receptor beta chains share one sample of origin, sequenced in a study of control samples from healthy donors and cancer patients. Measured with immunoSEQ multiplex PCR; TCRdb has only the in-frame clones, and not every one. In the table there are about 150,000 clones, 90% to 95% of which are singletons. The sequenced material came from blood. The receptor source for this set is a middle-aged man in good health.

V usage is TRBV5-4 and J usage is TRBJ1-1; TRBD1 might be the D (6 bases). The CDR3 totals 15 residues. The germline V gene encodes CDR1 SGHNT and CDR2 YYREEE (reference sequence). V lost 3 bases and J lost 1, with 13 bases in between. The CDR3 here is CASSSPRGANTEAFF. CDR3 sequence (DNA): TGTGCCAGCAGCTCCCCCCGGGGGGCGAACACTGAAGCTTTCTTT.

The V and J genes are TRBV28 and TRBJ1-2; D gene unclear. Per germline, CDR1 MDHEN and CDR2 SYDVKM. CDR3 size: 11 residues. V was trimmed by 8 bases and J by 6 bases, leaving 10 bases between them. CDR3 coding DNA: TGTGCCAGCTCCTGGAGGGATGGCTACACCTTC. This sequence encodes CASSWRDGYTF.

The chain couples TRBV5-4 to TRBJ2-5; D is ambiguous. The ends were cut back, 1 base at V and 1 base at J, with 5 bases in the middle. This CDR3 region has 13 residues. Germline CDR1 and CDR2: SGHNT and YYREEE (reference sequence). The CDR3 here is CASSLYSQETQYF. In DNA form, the CDR3 reads TGTGCCAGCAGCTTGTACAGCCAAGAGACCCAGTACTTC.

The chain joins TRBV6-5 to TRBJ1-2; 7 bases are a match to TRBD1. Trimming at V came to 5 bases and at J to 5 bases, leaving 11 bases not matched to a gene. CDR1 is MNHEY, CDR2 SVGAGI, per germline. The CDR3 runs to 15 residues. The CDR3 protein is CASSLNRGGGYGYTF. The CDR3, as DNA: TGTGCCAGCAGTCTGAACAGGGGCGGTGGGTATGGCTACACCTTC.

The chain has TRBV11-2 and TRBJ1-1; no firm D call. CDR1 and CDR2 from the germline V gene are SGHAT and FQNNGV. V lost 5 bases and J 5 bases, leaving 12 bases between the germline ends. The CDR3 loop spans 13 amino acids. The CDR3 here is CASSKDGVTEAFF. The DNA for the CDR3 is TGTGCCAGCAGCAAAGACGGTGTGACTGAAGCTTTCTTT.

The V gene is TRBV7-2, the J gene TRBJ2-5, with D uncertain. The germline V gene encodes CDR1 SGHTA and CDR2 FQGNSA. Trimming stripped 5 bases from V and 12 bases from J, with 34 bases between. The CDR3 has 18 amino acids. The DNA for the CDR3 is TGTGCCAGCAGCCTAGGTCAGGCCTTCCAACATCTAGTGCCGAAGAAGTACTTC. It codes for CASSLGQAFQHLVPKKYF.

The V gene is TRBV7-2, the J gene TRBJ1-2, with 7 positions matching TRBD1. Germline V lookup: CDR1 SGHTA, CDR2 FQGNSA. The CDR3 loop spans 13 amino acids. V was pared by 8 bases and J by 10 bases, with 13 bases of the junction left unmatched. In DNA form, the CDR3 reads TGTGCCAGCGGCCGTTCAACAGGGGACCTCTACACCTTC. It specifies CASGRSTGDLYTF.

This chain connects TRBV7-9 to TRBJ1-4; D is uncertain. The CDR3 is made up of 14 amino acids. Per germline, CDR1 SEHNR and CDR2 FQNEAQ (reference sequence). The ends were cut back, 3 bases at V and 5 bases at J, with 10 bases in the middle. The CDR3 sequence: CASSFTQTNEKLFF. CDR3 sequence (DNA): TGTGCCAGCAGCTTCACGCAGACGAATGAAAAACTGTTTTTT.

Only one count was recorded for this clone. The CDR3 loop reads CASSFKGRPLHF. The CDR3 nucleotides are TGTGCCAGCAGTTTTAAGGGAAGGCCCCTCCACTTT. The chain uses TRBV28 and TRBJ1-6; no definite D call. From germline, CDR1 is MDHEN and CDR2 SYDVKM. V was trimmed by 3 bases and J by 13 bases, leaving 10 bases between them. There are 12 residues in the CDR3.

The chain couples TRBV12-3 or TRBV12-4 to TRBJ2-3, with D perhaps matching TRBD2 (5 bases). This CDR3 contains 13 residues. V was clipped by 6 bases and J by 6 bases, with 13 bases between them. DNA of the CDR3: TGTGCCAGCAGCCGGGTACTAGTCGATACGCAGTATTTT. Protein: CASSRVLVDTQYF.

V and J are TRBV5-1 and TRBJ1-2; 7 nucleotides match TRBD1. The CDR3 has 15 amino acids. Germline values: CDR1 SGHRS, CDR2 YFSETQ. Trimming at V came to 2 bases and at J to 1 base, leaving 5 bases not matched to a gene. CDR3 loop: CASSFGDSDNYGYTF. The CDR3 DNA reads TGCGCCAGCAGCTTTGGGGACAGCGATAACTATGGCTACACCTTC.

This clone was seen only a few times. The chain combines TRBV30 with TRBJ1-2, with 9 positions matching TRBD1. J gave up 2 bases and V 5 bases, and 12 bases lay outside the gene matches. CDR1 is GTSNPN and CDR2 is SVGIG in the germline V gene (reference sequence). CDR3 length: 16 amino acids. Here the CDR3 DNA reads TGTGCCTGGTACAGGGGGCGCATCGGTACGAACTATGGCTACACCTTC. Translation: CAWYRGRIGTNYGYTF.

V gene TRBV7-6 combines with J gene TRBJ2-7; D possibly matches TRBD1 or TRBD2 (6 bases each). V was trimmed by 5 bases and J by 2 bases, leaving 13 bases between them. The germline CDR1 and CDR2 sequences are SGHVS and FNYEAQ. This CDR3 region has 14 residues. CDR3 DNA: TGTGCCAGCAGCCTAGGGGGAGGAACCTACGAGCAGTACTTC. This encodes CASSLGGGTYEQYF. Full variable domain (remainder filled in from reference TRBV7-6 and TRBJ2-7): GAGVSQSPRYKVTKRGQDVALRCDPISGHVSLYWYRQALGQGPEFLTYFNYEAQQDKSGLPNDRFSAERPEGSISTLTIQRTEQRDSAMYRCASSLGGGTYEQYFGPGTRLTVT.

The V and J genes are TRBV2 and TRBJ1-4; D possibly corresponds to TRBD1 (6 bases). Trimming removed 4 bases from V and 10 bases from J, with 10 bases in between. Germline lookup yields CDR1 SNHLY and CDR2 FYNNEI. CDR3 size: 12 residues. DNA for the CDR3: TGTGCCAGCAGTGGTGGGGGCGGAAAACTGTTTTTT. Its translation: CASSGGGGKLFF.

A single count supports this clone. This sequence joins TRBV3-1 (or the pseudogene TRBV3-2) and TRBJ2-1; TRBD1 is a possible D gene (6 bases). From germline, CDR1 is LGHDT and CDR2 YNNKEL (reference sequence). V was cut by 4 bases and J by 3 bases, with 10 bases left in between. The CDR3 consists of 14 residues. The CDR3: CASSPGQYYNEQFF. The CDR3 bases are TGTGCCAGCAGCCCCGGACAGTACTACAATGAGCAGTTCTTC.

The chain employs TRBV19 and TRBJ1-2; D is perhaps TRBD1 (6 bases). Trimming left V 4 bases short and J 3 bases short, with 15 bases between. Germline loops: CDR1 LNHDA, CDR2 SQIVND (reference sequence). CDR3 length equals 15 residues. In DNA, the CDR3 is TGTGCCAGTAGTAACGGTTTGGGGGCCCACTATGGCTACACCTTC. Protein: CASSNGLGAHYGYTF.

In DNA, the CDR3 is TGTGCCAGCAGCCTTGGGGGGACAGAAATAAACACCGGGGAGCTGTTTTTT. This translates into CASSLGGTEINTGELFF. The J gene is TRBJ2-2, the V gene TRBV21-1; TRBD1, the table's D call, lacks a check against the DNA. TRBV21-1 is deemed a pseudogene. This CDR3 comprises 17 residues.

The gene calls are TRBV2 and TRBJ2-7; D gene ambiguous. Per germline, CDR1 SNHLY and CDR2 FYNNEI. This CDR3 is 12 amino acids long. The ends were cut back, 6 bases at V and 0 bases at J, with 6 bases in the middle. The CDR3 loop reads CASRVSSYEQYF. As DNA, the CDR3 is TGTGCCAGCAGGGTTAGCTCCTACGAGCAGTACTTC.

CDR3 loop: CASSFQGWGEKLFF. The CDR3 DNA reads as TGCGCCAGCAGCTTTCAGGGTTGGGGTGAAAAACTGTTTTTT. The V gene is TRBV5-1, the J gene TRBJ1-4, with D possibly matching TRBD1 (5 bases). V was clipped by 2 bases and J by 7 bases, with 12 bases between them. CDR3 length: 14 amino acids. Germline loops: CDR1 SGHRS, CDR2 YFSETQ. Together with reference TRBV5-1 and TRBJ1-4, the CDR3 gives the full variable domain: KAGVTQTPRYLIKTRGQQVTLSCSPISGHRSVSWYQQTPGQGLQFLFEYFSETQRNKGNFPGRFSGRQFSNSRSEMNVSTLELGDSALYLCASSFQGWGEKLFFGSGTQLSVL.

The table lists this clone with a count of one. The chain couples TRBV24-1 to TRBJ2-1; D might be TRBD1 or TRBD2, each matching 5 bases. The CDR3 loop spans 12 amino acids. Germline CDR1 is KGHDR and CDR2 is SFDVKD. V lost 4 bases, J lost 7 bases, and 7 bases lay in between. The CDR3 loop reads CATSDRENEQFF. CDR3 coding DNA: TGTGCCACCAGTGACAGGGAGAATGAGCAGTTCTTC.

This chain uses TRBV28 with TRBJ1-4; 7 bases match TRBD1. Germline lookup yields CDR1 MDHEN and CDR2 SYDVKM. J gave up 4 bases and V 3 bases, and 8 bases lay outside the gene matches. The CDR3 covers 16 residues. Here the CDR3 reads CASSLSHRGSNEKLFF. CDR3 nucleotides: TGTGCCAGCAGTTTGTCCCACAGGGGAAGTAATGAAAAACTGTTTTTT.

The chain has TRBV4-3 and TRBJ2-7, with 11 bases that match TRBD2. This CDR3 is 15 amino acids long. The V segment lost 3 bases and the J segment 2 bases; nucleotides outside the gene matches: 3. Germline assignment: CDR1 LGHNA and CDR2 YSLEER. The CDR3 sequence: CASSHGSGGAYEQYF. CDR3 in DNA: TGCGCCAGCAGCCATGGTAGCGGGGGGGCCTACGAGCAGTACTTC.

The chain is built from TRBV29-1 and TRBJ2-3; 7 bases line up with TRBD2. This CDR3 has 14 amino acids. CDR1 SQVTM and CDR2 ANQGSEA come from the germline V gene. With 1 base clipped from V and 5 bases from J, the junction kept 6 bases outside the gene matches. DNA for the CDR3: TGCAGCGTTGAAGTCCCTCTAGCGGTAGATACGCAGTATTTT. Its protein product is CSVEVPLAVDTQYF.

The genes are TRBV2 and TRBJ1-1; unclear D gene. Germline loops: CDR1 SNHLY, CDR2 FYNNEI. Between the trimmed V and J ends, which lost 9 bases and 0 bases, there was a span of 11 bases. This CDR3 has 13 residues. The CDR3 region is CASSTNMNTEAFF. DNA of the CDR3: TGTGCCAGTTCAACGAACATGAACACTGAAGCTTTCTTT.

This clone was observed a single time. V is TRBV4-3 and J is TRBJ1-6, with TRBD1 matching over 7 bases. Germline lookup yields CDR1 LGHNA and CDR2 YSLEER. This CDR3 has 16 amino acids. With V trimmed by 0 bases and J by 10 bases, 9 bases remained unmatched. CDR3 in DNA: TGCGCCAGCAGCCAAGATCCCCTCAGGGGGAGATCACCCCTCCACTTT. Translated: CASSQDPLRGRSPLHF.

CDR3 in DNA: TGTGCTAGTGGTTTTGGAATGAACACTGAAGCTTTCTTT. This codes for CASGFGMNTEAFF. This chain connects TRBV12-5 to TRBJ1-1; D gene ambiguous. Trimming shortened V by 3 bases and J by 0 bases, and 5 bases separated the two germline ends. The CDR3 consists of 13 residues. CDR1 LGHNT and CDR2 FRNRAP come from the germline V gene. The full variable domain, in which reference TRBV12-5 and TRBJ1-1 provide the parts outside the CDR3, is DARVTQTPRHKVTEMGQEVTMRCQPILGHNTVFWYRQTMMQGLELLAYFRNRAPLDDSGMPKDRFSAEMPDATLATLKIQPSEPRDSAVYFCASGFGMNTEAFFGQGTRLTVV.

The sample holds a few counts of this clone. This sequence joins TRBV5-1 and TRBJ1-5; no firm D call. The CDR3 spans 13 residues. The V gene lost 4 bases and the J gene lost 0 bases, with 5 bases spanning the gap. Germline values: CDR1 SGHRS, CDR2 YFSETQ. Written as DNA, the CDR3 is TGCGCCAGCAGCGCCGATAGCAATCAGCCCCAGCATTTT. Protein sequence: CASSADSNQPQHF.

This chain connects TRBV18 to TRBJ1-5; no clear D gene. V was shortened by 1 base and J by 9 bases, with 13 bases between the two germline ends. CDR3 length: 14 residues. In germline, CDR1 is KGHSH, CDR2 LQKENI. The CDR3 region is CASSPRQTDGPQHF. CDR3 bases: TGTGCCAGCTCACCACGGCAGACTGATGGGCCCCAGCATTTT. The variable domain in full, completed from reference TRBV18 and TRBJ1-5, reads NAGVMQNPRHLVRRRGQEARLRCSPMKGHSHVYWYRQLPEEGLKFMVYLQKENIIDESGMPKERFSAEFPKEGPSILRIQQVVRGDSAAYFCASSPRQTDGPQHFGDGTRLSIL.

V usage is TRBV14 and J usage is TRBJ1-2; 7 nucleotides agree with TRBD1. CDR1 and CDR2 (germline): SGHDN, FVKESK. The V gene end was trimmed by 4 bases and the J gene end by 2 bases; junction bases not matched to a gene: 4. The CDR3 extends over 14 amino acids. The CDR3 region has the DNA TGTGCCAGCAGCCTCACGGACAGGAACTATGGCTACACCTTC. Translation gives CASSLTDRNYGYTF.

The chain couples TRBV5-1 to TRBJ2-3, with a weak D call TRBD1 (6 bases). The CDR3 runs 15 residues. The V end lost 0 bases, the J end lost 6 bases, and 14 bases lay between the germline ends. Per germline, CDR1 SGHRS and CDR2 YFSETQ. CDR3 region: CASSLGGQLFDTQYF. The DNA for the CDR3 is TGCGCCAGCAGCTTGGGCGGACAGCTTTTTGATACGCAGTATTTT.